What follows are 10 T cell receptor beta chains derived from one specimen sequenced in a study of vaccination and CD4 T cells after COVID-19. Antigen specificity for these receptors is unknown. The sample's treatment: roughly ten-day PBMC culture with coronavirus spike peptide pools or control peptides (ViraFEST assay). Cultured CD4+ T-cell DNA underwent Oncomine TCR Beta short-read sequencing. In TCRdb, the PCR reads were re-called with MiXCR into one record per CDR3 protein. This sample yields 13,000 or so distinct CDR3 sequences, of which around 70% are seen a single time; 31% belongs to the top ten. The sample comprised CD4+ T cells from blood, cultured in vitro. Source of these receptors: a human donor who had recovered from COVID-19.

Written as DNA, the CDR3 is TGTGCCAGCAGCCTTACCTCCTACGAGCAGTACTTC. Its protein is CASSLTSYEQYF. The chain has TRBV7-6 and TRBJ2-7; D call uncertain. Germline CDR1 SGHVS, CDR2 FNYEAQ. Trimming shortened V by 5 bases and J by 0 bases, and 5 bases separated the two germline ends. The CDR3 is 12 amino acids.

The chain links TRBV4-2 to TRBJ2-1, with D possibly being TRBD2 (6 bases). With 1 base removed from V and 8 bases from J, the gap between germline ends came to 15 bases. The CDR3 runs 15 residues. Germline values: CDR1 LGHNA, CDR2 YNFKEQ. The DNA for the CDR3 is TGTGCCAGCAGCCAAGCGGGGTCCGGAGGGGATGAGCAGTTCTTC. Residues: CASSQAGSGGDEQFF.

The chain couples TRBV23-1 to TRBJ2-7; weak D call: TRBD2 (5 bases). TRBV23-1 counts as an open reading frame of uncertain function. This CDR3 is 14 amino acids long. Between the trimmed V and J ends, which lost 6 bases and 2 bases, there was a span of 14 bases. In nucleotides, the CDR3 is TGCGCCAGCAGCCAGCTGGAGGTAGCCTACGAGCAGTACTTC. Translating gives CASSQLEVAYEQYF.

This chain connects TRBV24-1 to TRBJ1-5; a weak D match, TRBD1 (6 bases). In germline, CDR1 is KGHDR, CDR2 SFDVKD. The CDR3 has 12 residues. Trimming left V 2 bases short and J 9 bases short, with 7 bases between. CDR3 residues: CATSDSQGPQHF. The DNA of the CDR3 is TGTGCCACCAGTGATTCACAGGGGCCCCAGCATTTT.

The chain uses TRBV5-1 and TRBJ2-1; 8 bases match TRBD2. The germline V gene encodes CDR1 SGHRS and CDR2 YFSETQ. CDR3 length: 17 amino acids. V shed 6 bases and J 0 bases; nucleotides not matched to a gene: 11. The chain's CDR3 is CASTSGSSPSSYNEQFF. CDR3 nucleotides: TGCGCCAGCACCAGCGGGAGTTCCCCTAGCTCCTACAATGAGCAGTTCTTC.

J is TRBJ2-7 and V is TRBV7-2, with D possibly matching TRBD1 (6 bases). The CDR3 totals 14 residues. Per germline, CDR1 SGHTA and CDR2 FQGNSA. V was cut by 5 bases and J by 0 bases, with 11 bases left in between. The CDR3 DNA sequence: TGTGCCAGCAGCCGTAACAGGGCCTCCTACGAGCAGTACTTC. Translated: CASSRNRASYEQYF.

In regard to this clonotype: The germline gene is not matched at one end of the junction; a read error may be the cause. This chain connects TRBV19 to TRBJ1-1, with 7 bases that match TRBD1. CDR3 size: 16 residues. Germline V gene sequence: CDR1 LNHDA, CDR2 SQIVND (reference sequence). CDR3 coding DNA: TGTGCCAGTAGTCCCTGGAAACAGACAGGGAACACTGAAGCCTTCTTT. Translation: CASSPWKQTGNTEAFF.

The chain links TRBV21-1 to TRBJ2-1. TRBV21-1 represents a pseudogene. This CDR3 has 14 residues. This CDR3 is CASSNSSMHNEQFF. In DNA, the CDR3 is TGTGCCAGCAGCAATTCGTCTATGCACAATGAGCAGTTCTTC.

The V gene is TRBV7-8, the J gene TRBJ2-7; 8 nucleotides line up with TRBD1. This CDR3 contains 15 residues. J lost 3 bases, V lost 5 bases, and 9 bases had no gene match. Germline loops: CDR1 SGHVS, CDR2 FQNEAQ. The CDR3 protein is CASSQAGTGVYEQYF. The CDR3 DNA sequence: TGTGCCAGCAGCCAAGCCGGGACAGGAGTCTACGAGCAGTACTTC.

The genes are TRBV20-1 and TRBJ1-5, with D perhaps matching TRBD1 (5 bases). V lost 5 bases, J lost 5 bases, and 16 bases lay in between. Germline-derived CDR1 and CDR2 are DFQATT and SNEGSKA (reference sequence). The CDR3 consists of 14 residues. The CDR3 protein is CSAHSGGLDQPQHF. The CDR3 DNA is TGCAGTGCTCACTCGGGGGGACTTGATCAGCCCCAGCATTTT.